This TCR beta chain was sequenced for a study of blood T cell repertoires in COVID-19. Study as a whole: COVID-19 samples from acute and convalescent phases originated in the United States, Italy and Spain.

Original analysis: Reference gene primer amplification gave estimated nucleated cell counts. TCRdb's copy holds only in-frame clones and misses some; the assay was immunoSEQ multiplex PCR. The V and J calls and clone size were taken over from that table, and D and trimming were inferred from the DNA. This repertoire shows about 250,000 clones, roughly 84% found once; its top ten account for 0.87%. Germline V CDR1 and CDR2: GTSNPN, SVGIG (reference sequence). This CDR3 region has 13 residues. V was shortened by 0 bases and J by 4 bases, with 9 bases between the two germline ends. Sequences were obtained from peripheral blood. This TCR was sampled from a human donor with COVID-19, enrolled during active disease. The donor label of this sample is uncertain. The chain is built from TRBV30 and TRBJ1-2; D remains ambiguous. CDR3 sequence (DNA): TGTGCCTGGAGTGTAGACTCTTTCTATGGCTACACCTTC. This codes for CAWSVDSFYGYTF.